A single sample gave rise to the 29 T cell receptor beta chains below, sequenced in a study of T cell clonality in common variable immunodeficiency. TCRdb's table, derived via immunoSEQ multiplex PCR, lists solely in-frame clones and lacks some. The data show about 50,000 clones, with none appearing a single time. The sample comprised peripheral blood mononuclear cells. The source is a person between 18 and 75 years old in good health.

This clone has ten or more counts. CDR3 sequence: CASSLVLLAEYNNEQFF. Incomplete CDR3 DNA: TGCGCCAGCAGCTTGGTATTGCTAGCGGAGTACAACAATGAG. The chain has TRBV5-1 and TRBJ2-1; 7 nucleotides line up with TRBD2. The read terminates 3 residues ahead of where the CDR3 ends, so the germline J gene completes it. The V segment lost 0 bases and the J segment 5 bases; nucleotides outside the gene matches: 11. Germline lookup yields CDR1 SGHRS and CDR2 YFSETQ. The CDR3 extends over 17 amino acids.

This clone was seen many times. The CDR3 end is not reached by the read, which stops 3 residues before it; the germline J gene fills it in. The chain carries TRBV13 and TRBJ1-2, with 9 bases aligning to TRBD1. CDR1 PRHDT and CDR2 FYEKMQ come from the germline V gene (reference sequence). J gave up 5 bases and V 5 bases, and 9 bases lay outside the gene matches. The CDR3 has 15 amino acids. The sequenced part of the CDR3 DNA is TGTGCCAGCAGCCCGGGACAGGGACTAGAGTATGGC. It is translated as CASSPGQGLEYG. The CDR3 reads in full as CASSPGQGLEYGYTF.

The table lists this clone with many counts. The read terminates 3 residues before the CDR3 end, so the remaining end is supplied by the germline J gene. The chain joins TRBV5-1 to TRBJ2-1; D remains unclear. The CDR3 consists of 14 residues. Germline loops: CDR1 SGHRS, CDR2 YFSETQ. V was clipped by 1 base and J by 5 bases, with 10 bases between them. The CDR3 protein is CASSLFQTDNEQFF. The CDR3 DNA, read in part, is TGCGCCAGCAGCTTGTTCCAGACTGACAATGAG.

This clone has a count of ten or more. The read terminates 3 residues before the CDR3 end, so the remaining end is supplied by the germline J gene. The chain joins TRBV30 to TRBJ1-4; TRBD1 might be the D (5 bases). The CDR3 runs to 16 residues. Germline assignment: CDR1 GTSNPN and CDR2 SVGIG (reference sequence). Trimming left V 5 bases short and J 0 bases short, with 16 bases between. The CDR3 DNA, read in part, is TGTGCCTGGGGGCAGGGAGGGAGAGCAACTAATGAAAAA. Residues: CAWGQGGRATNEK. The whole CDR3 is CAWGQGGRATNEKLFF.

This clone was counted at least ten times. The read ends 3 residues shy of where the CDR3 ends; the end is completed using the germline J gene. J is TRBJ2-3 and V is TRBV20-1, with D possibly being TRBD2 (6 bases). Trimming took 3 bases from V and 3 from J, leaving 16 bases between them. Germline CDR1 is DFQATT and CDR2 is SNEGSKA (reference sequence). The CDR3 sequence is 15 residues long. CDR3 DNA, as far as it was read: TGCAGTGCTAGGCGGGGCGGTCGGACAACAGATACG. Amino acids: CSARRGGRTTDT. The CDR3 as a whole reads CSARRGGRTTDTQYF.

This clone was found many times. The read is 3 residues too short to cover the CDR3 end, so that end is filled in from the germline J gene. This chain uses TRBV29-1 with TRBJ2-6; D is unresolved. Trimming took off 6 bases at V and 1 base at J, with 10 bases between the two ends. Germline loops: CDR1 SQVTM, CDR2 ANQGSEA. This CDR3 is 14 amino acids long. CDR3 sequence reads: CSVRVSSGANVLTF. The CDR3 bases that were read are TGCAGCGTCCGGGTCTCGTCTGGGGCCAACGTC.

This clone was found many times. The read comes to an end 3 residues before the CDR3 does, leaving the germline J gene to fill in the end. J is TRBJ2-7 and V is TRBV10-3; D not resolved. V was trimmed by 0 bases and J by 3 bases, leaving 12 bases between them. Germline-derived CDR1 and CDR2 are ENHRY and SYGVKD. This CDR3 has 15 residues. CDR3 region: CAISESSPANYEQYF. CDR3 bases read: TGTGCCATCAGTGAGTCATCTCCAGCGAACTACGAG.

This clone was counted ten times or more. The read stops 3 residues short of the end of the CDR3; the missing end is completed from the germline J gene. The chain has TRBV6-1 and TRBJ1-5; D remains unclear. V was clipped by 3 bases and J by 0 bases, with 9 bases between them. Germline lookup yields CDR1 MNHNS and CDR2 SASEGT. This CDR3 has 15 residues. The CDR3 here is CASSEGHHSNQPQHF. The covered CDR3 bases are TGTGCCAGCAGTGAGGGCCATCATAGCAATCAGCCC.

This clone came up many times. The read falls 3 residues short of the CDR3 end, and the missing part is taken from the germline J gene. V usage is TRBV7-2 and J usage is TRBJ2-5; D perhaps matches TRBD2 (8 bases). The CDR3 spans 14 residues. Germline CDR1 and CDR2: SGHTA and FQGNSA. Trimming took off 5 bases at V and 2 bases at J, with 12 bases between the two ends. This CDR3 reads CASSRGGQQETQYF. The sequenced part of the CDR3 DNA is TGTGCCAGCAGCCGGGGGGGACAGCAAGAGACC.

This clone was counted a few times. The DNA ends 3 residues before the CDR3 does, and the rest of the CDR3 is filled in from the germline J gene. The rearrangement links TRBV23-1 to TRBJ2-7; 10 nucleotides agree with TRBD1. TRBV23-1 counts as an open reading frame of uncertain function. V shed 3 bases and J 6 bases; nucleotides not matched to a gene: 8. The CDR3 contains 15 residues. Incomplete CDR3 DNA: TGCGCCAGCAGTCAGTGGACAGGGGGACGAAGCGAG. Protein: CASSQWTGGRSE. The entire CDR3 protein is CASSQWTGGRSEQYF.

Many counts were recorded for this clone. Read data end 3 residues before the CDR3 end; the end is taken from the germline J gene. This sequence joins TRBV28 and TRBJ2-7, with D possibly being TRBD2 (5 bases). Trimming took 6 bases from V and 2 from J, leaving 17 bases between them. Germline CDR1 is MDHEN and CDR2 is SYDVKM. The CDR3 is 15 amino acids. The CDR3 DNA, read in part, is TGTGCCAGCAGGCCAACTAGTGGAGGTACCTACGAG. Its translation is CASRPTSGGTYE. The full CDR3 sequence reads CASRPTSGGTYEQYF.

This clone was observed many times. The sequenced CDR3 bases are TGTGCCAGCAGCAACAGGGGGAACACTGAA. Amino acid sequence: CASSNRGNTE. In full, the CDR3 is CASSNRGNTEAFF. The chain combines TRBV6-4 with TRBJ1-1; TRBD1 matches at 7 bases. The read ends 3 residues early relative to the CDR3; the germline J gene fills the gap. Germline V gene lookup returns CDR1 MRHNA and CDR2 SNTAGT. V shed 6 bases, J shed 1 base, and the junction held 2 bases outside the gene matches. This CDR3 is 13 amino acids long.

Points on this clone: The read terminates 3 residues before the CDR3 end, so the remaining end is supplied by the germline J gene. The genes are TRBV30 and TRBJ1-6; 10 bases map to TRBD1. With V trimmed by 3 bases and J by 8 bases, 7 bases remained unmatched. The CDR3 contains 15 residues. Germline V CDR1 and CDR2: GTSNPN, SVGIG (reference sequence). CDR3 amino acids: CAWSGQGVGDSPLHF. CDR3 DNA, as far as it was read: TGTGCCTGGAGCGGACAGGGGGTAGGAGATTCACCC.

In its sample, this clone was seen a few times. The observed sequence ends 3 residues before the CDR3 terminus, with the missing tail filled in from the germline J gene. The chain links TRBV6-1 to TRBJ2-5; TRBD1 agrees at 8 bases. V dropped 2 bases and J dropped 3; count of bases not matched to a gene: 5. This CDR3 has 15 amino acids. From germline, CDR1 is MNHNS and CDR2 SASEGT. The CDR3 loop reads CASSERTGTEETQYF. The sequenced part of the CDR3 DNA is TGTGCCAGCAGTGAAAGGACAGGGACCGAAGAGACC.

Many counts were recorded for this clone. The covered CDR3 bases are TGTGCCAGCAGCGCGGGGAATAGCGCCTACGAG. Translating gives CASSAGNSAYE. The entire CDR3 reads CASSAGNSAYEQYF. V usage is TRBV5-4 and J usage is TRBJ2-7, with TRBD2 as a possible D gene (6 bases). The observed sequence ends 3 residues before the CDR3 terminus, with the missing tail filled in from the germline J gene. Per germline, CDR1 SGHNT and CDR2 YYREEE (reference sequence). The germline V and J ends were trimmed by 4 bases and 2 bases, with 13 bases remaining between them. This CDR3 contains 14 residues.

Many counts were recorded for this clone. The CDR3 extends 3 residues past the end of the read, so its final part is completed from the germline J gene. The genes are TRBV7-2 and TRBJ1-2; 8 positions agree with TRBD1. The CDR3 has 13 residues. Germline trimming cut 6 bases from V and 5 bases from J; bases unmatched to any gene: 5. The germline V gene has CDR1 SGHTA and CDR2 FQGNSA. The CDR3 sequence: CASRPGQAYGYTF. Partial CDR3 DNA: TGTGCCAGCAGACCGGGACAGGCGTATGGC.

Details on this clone: Read coverage stops 3 residues before the CDR3 terminus; the germline J gene supplies the remainder. This chain connects TRBV30 to TRBJ2-2; D is possibly TRBD2 (6 bases). The CDR3 runs 14 residues. CDR1 and CDR2 from the germline V gene are GTSNPN and SVGIG (reference sequence). Incomplete CDR3 DNA: TGTGCCGGGGGGAGGAGACCCTATAATTCACCG. It translates to CAGGRRPYNSP. The full CDR3 is CAGGRRPYNSPLFF.

Regarding this clone: The DNA ends 3 residues before the CDR3 does, and the rest of the CDR3 is filled in from the germline J gene. The gene calls are TRBV2 and TRBJ1-1, with D possibly TRBD1 on 5 matching bases. This CDR3 is 14 amino acids long. V was pared by 7 bases and J by 1 base, with 13 bases between. CDR1 SNHLY and CDR2 FYNNEI come from the germline V gene. The sequenced CDR3 bases are TGTGCCAGCACCGACGATCAGGGGAACACTGAA. Translation gives CASTDDQGNTE. The entire CDR3 is CASTDDQGNTEAFF.

At least ten counts were recorded for this clone. The read terminates 3 residues ahead of where the CDR3 ends, so the germline J gene completes it. The genes are TRBV19 and TRBJ2-7, with 11 bases that match TRBD2. The ends lost 3 bases at V and 0 bases at J; junction bases unmatched: 1. There are 15 residues in the CDR3. Germline-derived CDR1 and CDR2 are LNHDA and SQIVND (reference sequence). The part of the CDR3 DNA that was read is TGTGCCAGTAGTATCGGGACTAGCGGCTCCTACGAG. Amino acids: CASSIGTSGSYE. The entire CDR3 reads CASSIGTSGSYEQYF.

This clone has ten or more counts. The CDR3 goes on 3 residues after the read ends, and that part is filled in from the germline J gene. This chain connects TRBV7-6 to TRBJ1-3; weak D call: TRBD1 (5 bases). Germline V gene sequence: CDR1 SGHVS, CDR2 FNYEAQ. V was trimmed by 3 bases and J by 1 base, leaving 13 bases between them. The CDR3 runs 16 residues. The CDR3: CASSLGTGVSGNTIYF. Partial CDR3 DNA: TGTGCCAGCAGCTTGGGGACGGGGGTGTCTGGAAACACC.

This clone was seen many times. Coverage ceases 3 residues before the CDR3 finishes, and the germline J gene fills in the end. The chain links TRBV6-1 to TRBJ2-7, with a weak D call TRBD1 (5 bases). Germline V gene sequence: CDR1 MNHNS, CDR2 SASEGT. The V and J ends lost 4 bases and 0 bases respectively, with 7 bases between them. The length of the CDR3 is 13 residues. The sequenced part of the CDR3 DNA is TGTGCCAGCAGTGGACAGCGCTCCTACGAG. Its protein is CASSGQRSYE. The whole CDR3 region reads CASSGQRSYEQYF.

In its sample, this clone was seen many times. The read finishes 3 residues shy of the CDR3 end, and the germline J gene is used to complete it. The V call is TRBV11-2, the J call TRBJ1-4, with TRBD1 as a possible D gene (5 bases). V was clipped by 3 bases and J by 6 bases, with 11 bases between them. Per germline, CDR1 SGHAT and CDR2 FQNNGV. The CDR3 has 14 amino acids. The CDR3 bases that were read are TGTGCCAGCAGCTTTGACTTAGGGGATGAAAAA. As protein: CASSFDLGDEK. The full-length CDR3 reads as CASSFDLGDEKLFF.

This clone has at least ten counts. The read halts 3 residues ahead of the CDR3 end, with the missing end drawn from the germline J gene. This chain uses TRBV6-1 with TRBJ2-3; D is unresolved. This CDR3 region has 15 residues. Deletions cut 2 bases from V and 0 bases from J, with 9 bases between. Germline CDR1 and CDR2: MNHNS and SASEGT. CDR3 bases read: TGTGCCAGCAGTGAATCGGTTTGGAGCACAGATACG. This encodes CASSESVWSTDT. The CDR3 in full is CASSESVWSTDTQYF.

This clone was seen ten or more times. The read ends 3 residues early relative to the CDR3; the germline J gene fills the gap. The chain carries TRBV19 and TRBJ1-4; TRBD1 matches 9 bases. Trimming at V came to 7 bases and at J to 8 bases, leaving 20 bases not matched to a gene. The V gene's germline CDR1 is LNHDA and CDR2 SQIVND (reference sequence). The CDR3 runs 18 residues. The covered CDR3 bases are TGTGCCAGTACCAACTACCCGGGACAGGGCGCGAGCGGGGAAAAA. It yields the protein CASTNYPGQGASGEK. The whole CDR3 sequence reads CASTNYPGQGASGEKLFF.

The CDR3: CASSETGVNQPQHF. The part of the CDR3 DNA that was read is TGTGCCAGCAGTGAAACAGGGGTTAATCAGCCC. The chain combines TRBV2 with TRBJ1-5, with 7 positions matching TRBD1. The read comes to an end 3 residues before the CDR3 does, leaving the germline J gene to fill in the end. This CDR3 spans 14 amino acids. CDR1 is SNHLY and CDR2 is FYNNEI in the germline V gene. J was trimmed by 4 bases and V by 2 bases; bases with no gene match: 2. The full variable domain, its missing parts supplied by reference TRBV2 and TRBJ1-5, is EPEVTQTPSHQVTQMGQEVILRCVPISNHLYFYWYRQILGQKVEFLVSFYNNEISEKSEIFDDQFSVERPDGSNFTLKIRSTKLEDSAMYFCASSETGVNQPQHFGDGTRLSIL.

Ten or more counts support this clone. The read terminates 3 residues before the CDR3 end, so the remaining end is supplied by the germline J gene. The chain uses TRBV6-2 or TRBV6-3 and TRBJ2-4; unclear D gene. CDR1 is MNHEY, CDR2 SVGEGT, per germline. Between the trimmed V and J ends, which lost 6 bases and 0 bases, there was a span of 9 bases. The CDR3 is 14 residues long. Partial CDR3 DNA: TGTGCCAGCAGGACACCACTAGCCAAAAACATT. It yields the protein CASRTPLAKNI. The whole CDR3 protein is CASRTPLAKNIQYF.

In its sample, this clone was seen many times. The CDR3 is cut off 3 residues early in the read; its end comes from the germline J gene. The J gene is TRBJ2-3, the V gene TRBV7-2; the match to TRBD2 covers 9 bases. Germline values: CDR1 SGHTA, CDR2 FQGNSA. V gave up 3 bases and J gave up 6 bases; unmatched junction bases: 4. The CDR3 loop spans 14 amino acids. CDR3 region: CASSFIAGEDTQYF. The CDR3 bases that were read are TGTGCCAGCAGCTTTATAGCGGGGGAGGATACG.

This clone was detected many times. The observed sequence ends 3 residues before the CDR3 terminus, with the missing tail filled in from the germline J gene. This chain connects TRBV29-1 to TRBJ2-5, with 7 bases matching TRBD1. V dropped 0 bases and J dropped 3; count of bases not matched to a gene: 4. CDR3 length equals 14 residues. Germline V gene data show CDR1 as SQVTM and CDR2 as ANQGSEA. The part of the CDR3 DNA that was read is TGCAGCGTTGAAGATACCGGGACAGAAGAGACC. It yields the protein CSVEDTGTEET. The full CDR3 sequence reads CSVEDTGTEETQYF.

This clone was observed many times. The CDR3 is cut off 3 residues early in the read; its end comes from the germline J gene. The V and J genes are TRBV19 and TRBJ2-5; 12 nucleotides match TRBD1. Trimming cost V 10 bases and J 5 bases; bases outside gene matches: 14. Per the germline V gene, CDR1 is LNHDA and CDR2 is SQIVND (reference sequence). This CDR3 is 16 amino acids long. The part of the CDR3 DNA that was read is TGTGCCACCGTAAGGGCGGGACAGGGGGCTCGCGAGACC. Its protein is CATVRAGQGARET. The whole CDR3 protein is CATVRAGQGARETQYF.